These T cell receptor beta chains were read from a single sample in a study of T cells in Graves' hyperthyroidism and ophthalmopathy. Via MiXCR, TCRdb re-called the multiplex PCR reads, giving one row per CDR3 protein. The sample has around 350,000 distinct CDR3 sequences; about 18% are singletons. The source material was blood. These receptor sequences come from a woman aged 18-35 years with Graves' hyperthyroidism. The CDR3 runs from the conserved cysteine through the conserved F or W. A D gene is named only where the DNA matches it firmly. Size is stated for part of the rows, as once, few or many counts, or as a class when the clone is expanded.

v_call	j_call	d_call	clone_size	cdr3_nt	cdr3_aa
TRBV20-1	TRBJ1-2	NA	many	TGCAGTGCAAGCGGTCAGTCCTATGGCTACACCTTC	CSASGQSYGYTF
TRBV12-3/TRBV12-4	TRBJ2-7	TRBD1	many	TGTGCCAGCAGTTTAGCTAGGACAGGGGACGAGCAGTACTTC	CASSLARTGDEQYF
TRBV29-1	TRBJ2-7	TRBD2	many	TGCAGCGCCGTAGCGGGGTACTACGAGCAGTACTTC	CSAVAGYYEQYF
TRBV19	TRBJ1-5	NA	many	TGTGCCAGTAATAAGGCAGGGATGCCTCAGCCCCAGCATTTT	CASNKAGMPQPQHF
TRBV12-3/TRBV12-4	TRBJ1-2	NA	many	TGTGCCAGCAGTTTAAACGGTGGCTACACCTTC	CASSLNGGYTF
TRBV6-4	TRBJ1-5	NA	many	TGTGCCAGCAGTGACCCGATACGACAGGTTTTACAGCCCCAGCATTTT	CASSDPIRQVLQPQHF
TRBV7-3	TRBJ2-7	TRBD2	NA	TGTGCCAGCAGCCCGGGACTAGCGCGGGAGCAGTACTTC	CASSPGLAREQYF
TRBV6-2/TRBV6-3	TRBJ2-7	NA	NA	TGTGCCAGCAGTTATGGGGGTTACCGCTACGAGCAGTACTTC	CASSYGGYRYEQYF
TRBV11-2	TRBJ1-6	NA	many	TGTGCCAGCAGCTGGAGGTCGGGAGATTCACCCTTCCACTTT	CASSWRSGDSPFHF
TRBV2	TRBJ1-5	NA	NA	TGTGCCAGCGGGGCAGATAGCAATCAGCCCCAGCATTTT	CASGADSNQPQHF
TRBV20-1	TRBJ2-5	TRBD2	NA	TGCAGTGCTAGTCCGCCTAGCGGGAGCCAAGAGACCCAGTACTTC	CSASPPSGSQETQYF
TRBV5-1	TRBJ2-5	NA	many	TGCGCCAGCAGCTTACTAGGGATAGAGACCCAGTACTTC	CASSLLGIETQYF
TRBV11-1	TRBJ1-5	NA	many	TGTGCTATTCGGGGTGGGGATAATCAGCCCCAGCATTTT	CAIRGGDNQPQHF
TRBV30	TRBJ1-6	NA	NA	TGTGCCTGGAGTGAGGAGACTAATTCACCCCTCCACTTT	CAWSEETNSPLHF
TRBV7-6	TRBJ2-7	TRBD2	many	TGTGCCAGCAGCTTAGGCCAGCGGGGGAGCTCCTACGAGCAGTACTTC	CASSLGQRGSSYEQYF
TRBV11-2	TRBJ2-2	NA	NA	TGTGCCAGCAGCTTAGATTCTTGGGGGCCCTCCACCGGGGAGCTGTTTTTT	CASSLDSWGPSTGELFF
TRBV29-1	TRBJ1-2	NA	NA	TGCAGCGTTGATAAAAACGGGTATGGCTACACCTTC	CSVDKNGYGYTF
TRBV11-2	TRBJ2-2	NA	many	TGTGCCAGCAGCCTCCGGACGGCCGGGGAGCTGTTTTTT	CASSLRTAGELFF
TRBV6-5	TRBJ1-1	NA	many	TGTGCCAGCAGTTCCGGCAGGGTCGGCGACACTGAAGCTTTCTTT	CASSSGRVGDTEAFF
TRBV6-1	TRBJ1-5	TRBD1	NA	TGTGCCGTTACAGGGGGGAACGGCAATCAGCCCCAGCATTTT	CAVTGGNGNQPQHF
TRBV10-3	TRBJ2-7	TRBD1	many	TGTGCCTCCCAAATCAACCGGGACAGCCTAGCCTACGAGCAGTACTTC	CASQINRDSLAYEQYF
TRBV3-1	TRBJ2-5	NA	NA	TGTGCCAGCAGCCTGTACAGTGAGGAAGAGACCCAGTACTTC	CASSLYSEEETQYF
TRBV9	TRBJ2-5	NA	NA	TGTGCCAGCAGCGTAGGGGTCCAAACGGTAGAGACCCAGTACTTC	CASSVGVQTVETQYF
TRBV24-1	TRBJ1-1	NA	many	TGTGCCACCAGTGACACCAAGACAGGGAACACTGAAGCTTTCTTT	CATSDTKTGNTEAFF
TRBV20-1	TRBJ1-1	NA	many	TGCAGTGCAGCTATGAACACTGAAGCTTTCTTT	CSAAMNTEAFF
TRBV5-1	TRBJ1-2	TRBD1	many	TGCGCCAGCAGTGCGGGGACAGACTATGGCTACACCTTC	CASSAGTDYGYTF
TRBV6-1	TRBJ2-7	NA	NA	TGTGCCAGCACCCTGAAGCGACGCCTCGAGCAGTACTTC	CASTLKRRLEQYF
TRBV28	TRBJ2-5	NA	NA	TGTGCCAGCAGTTTCGCGGCAGGGCAAGAGACCCAGTACTTC	CASSFAAGQETQYF
TRBV6-1	TRBJ1-5	NA	few	TGTGCCAGCAGTGTACAGGAGGAGGGCAATCAGCCCCAGCATTTT	CASSVQEEGNQPQHF
TRBV2	TRBJ1-1	NA	many	TGTGCCAGCAGGGGCGAAGCTTTCTTT	CASRGEAFF
TRBV6-1	TRBJ1-5	TRBD1	few	TGTGCCAGCACTCCCGACAGGGGAGGTCAGCCCCAGCATTTT	CASTPDRGGQPQHF
TRBV19	TRBJ1-6	NA	many	TGTGCCAGTAGTGCCCGGGCGCCCAATTCACCCCTCCACTTT	CASSARAPNSPLHF
TRBV6-5	TRBJ2-5	NA	many	TGTGCCAGCAGTTACAGGGCGGCCCAGTACTTC	CASSYRAAQYF
TRBV20-1	TRBJ1-2	NA	many	TGCAGTTGTGAGGGAGACTATGGCTACACCTTC	CSCEGDYGYTF
TRBV6-1	TRBJ1-1	NA	few	TGTGCCAGCAGTGTGACGCGTGTGAACACTGAAGCTTTCTTT	CASSVTRVNTEAFF
TRBV20-1	TRBJ1-5	NA	many	TGCAGTGCTAGTGGAGGGACGGGGAATCAGCCCCAGCATTTT	CSASGGTGNQPQHF
TRBV5-1	TRBJ2-7	TRBD1	NA	TGCGCCAGCAGAGGGACAGAGACCTACGAGCAGTACTTC	CASRGTETYEQYF
TRBV11-3	TRBJ2-5	TRBD2	NA	TGTGCCAGCAGCGACGGACCGGGACTAGGACAAGAGACCCAGTACTTC	CASSDGPGLGQETQYF
TRBV30	TRBJ1-5	NA	NA	TGTGCCTGGAGTTTTGGGCTGGGATATCAGCCCCAGCATTTT	CAWSFGLGYQPQHF
TRBV7-9	TRBJ1-1	TRBD1	many	TGTGCCAGCAGCTTAGGGACAGGGGGCGGTAGCACTGAAGCTTTCTTT	CASSLGTGGGSTEAFF
TRBV5-1	TRBJ2-2	NA	few	TGCGCCAGCAGCTTTCTACAACTCACCGGGGAGCTGTTTTTT	CASSFLQLTGELFF